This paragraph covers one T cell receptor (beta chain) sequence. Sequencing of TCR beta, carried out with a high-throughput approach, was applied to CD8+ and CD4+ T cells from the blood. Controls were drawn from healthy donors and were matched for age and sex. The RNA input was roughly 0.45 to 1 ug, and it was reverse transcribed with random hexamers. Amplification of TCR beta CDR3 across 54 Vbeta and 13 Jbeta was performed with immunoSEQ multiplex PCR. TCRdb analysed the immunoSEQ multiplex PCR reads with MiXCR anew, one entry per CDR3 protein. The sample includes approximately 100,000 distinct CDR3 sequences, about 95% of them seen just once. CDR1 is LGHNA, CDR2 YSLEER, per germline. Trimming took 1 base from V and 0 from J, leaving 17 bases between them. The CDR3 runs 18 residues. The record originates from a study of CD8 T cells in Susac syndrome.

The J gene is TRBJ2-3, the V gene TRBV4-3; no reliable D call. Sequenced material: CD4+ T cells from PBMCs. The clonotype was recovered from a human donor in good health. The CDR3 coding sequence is TGCGCCAGCAGCCAAGGTGGAAAGGGCGGATCTAGCACAGATACGCAGTATTTT. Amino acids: CASSQGGKGGSSTDTQYF.